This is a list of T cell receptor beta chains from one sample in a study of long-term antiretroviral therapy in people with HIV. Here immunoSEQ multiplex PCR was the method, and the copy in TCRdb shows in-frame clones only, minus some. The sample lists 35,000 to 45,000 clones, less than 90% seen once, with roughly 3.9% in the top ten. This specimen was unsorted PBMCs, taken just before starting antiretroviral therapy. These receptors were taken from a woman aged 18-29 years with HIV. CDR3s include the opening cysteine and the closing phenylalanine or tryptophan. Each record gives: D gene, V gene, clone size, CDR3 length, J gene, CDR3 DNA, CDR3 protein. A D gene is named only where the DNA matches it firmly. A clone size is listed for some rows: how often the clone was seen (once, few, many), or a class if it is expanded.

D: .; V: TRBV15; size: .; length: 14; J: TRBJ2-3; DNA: TGTGCCACCAGCTTACCGCTGGCCACAGATACGCAGTATTTT; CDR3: CATSLPLATDTQYF
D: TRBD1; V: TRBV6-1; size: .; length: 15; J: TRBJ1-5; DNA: TGTGCCAGCAGTGAAGGACAGGGGAGACATCAGCCCCAGCATTTT; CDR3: CASSEGQGRHQPQHF
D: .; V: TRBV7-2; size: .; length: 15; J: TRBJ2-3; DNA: TGTGCCAGCAGCCTTGGAGGAGGACCCACAGATACGCAGTATTTT; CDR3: CASSLGGGPTDTQYF
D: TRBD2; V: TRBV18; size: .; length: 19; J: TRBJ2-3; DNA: TGTGCCAGCTCACACGCTTCAGCCCGACTAGCGGGAGGGCCAGATACGCAGTATTTT; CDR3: CASSHASARLAGGPDTQYF
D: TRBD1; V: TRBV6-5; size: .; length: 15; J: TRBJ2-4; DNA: TGTGCCAGCAGCACGGACAGGGTAGCCAAAAACATTCAGTACTTC; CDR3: CASSTDRVAKNIQYF
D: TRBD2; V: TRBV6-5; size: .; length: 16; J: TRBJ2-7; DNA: TGTGCCAGCAGTTACTCGAGGGTGGCGGGGGATTACGAGCAGTACTTC; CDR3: CASSYSRVAGDYEQYF
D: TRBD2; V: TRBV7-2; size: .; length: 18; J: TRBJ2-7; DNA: TGTGCCAGCAGCCCCGGATCTCCGACTAGCGGGTACGGTAGGGGGGGCTCCTTC; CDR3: CASSPGSPTSGYGRGGSF
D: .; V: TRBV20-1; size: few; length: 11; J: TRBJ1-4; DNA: TGCAGTGCTACCGTAGGGGCTAGCGTGAGTTTT; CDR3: CSATVGASVSF
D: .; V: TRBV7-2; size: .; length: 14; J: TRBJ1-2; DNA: TGTGCCAGCACCCAAAAGACGGACCCGTATGGCTACACCTTC; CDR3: CASTQKTDPYGYTF
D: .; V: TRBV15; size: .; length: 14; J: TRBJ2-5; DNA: TGTGCCACCAGCAGAGATCTCCAGGTCCAGACCCAGTACTTC; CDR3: CATSRDLQVQTQYF
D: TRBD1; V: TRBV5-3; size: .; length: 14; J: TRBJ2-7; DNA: TGTGCCAGAAGCTTCGACAGGGTATCCTACGAGCAGTACTTC; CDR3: CARSFDRVSYEQYF
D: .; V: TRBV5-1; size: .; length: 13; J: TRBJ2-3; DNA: TGCGCCAGCAGCGCACCTAGCACAGATACGCAGTATTTT; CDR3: CASSAPSTDTQYF
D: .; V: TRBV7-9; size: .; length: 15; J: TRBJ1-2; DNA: TGTGCCAGCAGCTTCGACCAGGGAAGGAACTATGGCTACACCTTC; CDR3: CASSFDQGRNYGYTF
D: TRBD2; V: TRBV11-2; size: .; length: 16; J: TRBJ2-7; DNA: TGTGCCAGCAGCTTGGGACTAGCGGGGGGCTCCTACGAGCAGTACTTC; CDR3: CASSLGLAGGSYEQYF
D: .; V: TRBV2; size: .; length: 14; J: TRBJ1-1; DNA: TGTGCCAGCAGTGCCTTAGGGCTGAACACTGAAGCTTTCTTT; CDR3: CASSALGLNTEAFF
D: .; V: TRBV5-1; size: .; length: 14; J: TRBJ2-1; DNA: TGCGCCAGCAGCTTTGGTAGGTTGGACGATGAGCAGTTCTTC; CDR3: CASSFGRLDDEQFF
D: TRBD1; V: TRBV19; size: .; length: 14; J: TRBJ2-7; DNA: TGTGCTACTCTCCCGGGACAGGGGGCAAGGGAGCAGTACTTC; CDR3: CATLPGQGAREQYF
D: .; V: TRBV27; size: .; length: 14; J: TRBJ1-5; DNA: TGTGCCAGCAGTTTAGGAGGTAGCGATCAGCCCCAGCATTTT; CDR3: CASSLGGSDQPQHF
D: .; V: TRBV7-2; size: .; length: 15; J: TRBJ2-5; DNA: TGTGCCAGCAGCTTAGTCGACAGGGGAGGGGAGACCCAGTACTTC; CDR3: CASSLVDRGGETQYF
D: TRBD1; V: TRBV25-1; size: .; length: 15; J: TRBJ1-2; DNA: TGTGCCAGCAGTGATCAGACAGGGTGGGAGTATGGCTACACCTTC; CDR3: CASSDQTGWEYGYTF
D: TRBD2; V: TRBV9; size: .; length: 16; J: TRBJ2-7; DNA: TGTGCCAGCAGCTCTACCGGGACTACTTTCAGCGACGAGCAGTACTTC; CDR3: CASSSTGTTFSDEQYF
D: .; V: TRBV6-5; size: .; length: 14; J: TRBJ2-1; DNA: TGTGCCAGCAGCTCCGGACAGTTTTACAATGAGCAGTTCTTC; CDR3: CASSSGQFYNEQFF
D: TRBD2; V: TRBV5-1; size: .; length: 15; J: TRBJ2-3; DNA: TGCGCCAGCAGCTTGGAGCGGACTAGCACCGATACGCAGTATTTT; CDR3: CASSLERTSTDTQYF
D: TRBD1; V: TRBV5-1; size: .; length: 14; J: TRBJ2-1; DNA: TGCGCCAGCCGACCGGGACAGGGCGACAATGAGCAGTTCTTC; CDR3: CASRPGQGDNEQFF
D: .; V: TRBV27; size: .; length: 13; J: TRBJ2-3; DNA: TGTGCCAGCAGTTTTACGGCTTCAGATACGCAGTATTTT; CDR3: CASSFTASDTQYF
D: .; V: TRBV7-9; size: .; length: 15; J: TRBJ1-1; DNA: TGTGCCAGCAGCTCCCGAGGGAGGGGGAACACTGAAGCTTTCTTT; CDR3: CASSSRGRGNTEAFF
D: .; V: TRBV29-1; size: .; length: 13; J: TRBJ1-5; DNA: TGCAGCGTTGAGTTATCAGGGGATCAGCCCCAGCATTTT; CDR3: CSVELSGDQPQHF
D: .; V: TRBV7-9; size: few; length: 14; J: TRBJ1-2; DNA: TGTGCCAGCAGCCCGCCCGGACAGCCTTCGGGCTACACCTTC; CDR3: CASSPPGQPSGYTF
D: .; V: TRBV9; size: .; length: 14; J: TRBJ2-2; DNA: TGTGCCAGCAGCTTTCGGACAGACGCCGGGGAGCTGTTTTTT; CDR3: CASSFRTDAGELFF
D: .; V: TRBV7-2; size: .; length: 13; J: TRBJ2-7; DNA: TGTGCCAGCAGCCAAACGGGACCCTACGAGCAGTACTTC; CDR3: CASSQTGPYEQYF
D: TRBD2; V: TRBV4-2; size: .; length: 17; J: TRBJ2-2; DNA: TGTGCCAGCAGCCAAGAATCTAGCGGGAGGGGGGCCGGGGAGCTGTTTTTT; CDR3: CASSQESSGRGAGELFF
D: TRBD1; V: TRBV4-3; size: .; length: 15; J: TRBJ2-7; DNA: TGCGCCAGCAGCCAAGAGGGGACAGGGACCTACGAGCAGTACTTC; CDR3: CASSQEGTGTYEQYF
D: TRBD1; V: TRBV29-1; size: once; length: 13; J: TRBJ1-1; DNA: TGCAGCGTTGAAGGGAGGGGGCCCACTGAAGCTTTCTTT; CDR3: CSVEGRGPTEAFF
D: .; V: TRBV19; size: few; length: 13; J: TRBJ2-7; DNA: TGTGCCAGCACACCGGGACCGGACTACGAGCAGTACTTC; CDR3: CASTPGPDYEQYF
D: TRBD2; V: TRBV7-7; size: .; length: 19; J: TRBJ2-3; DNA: TGTGCTAGCAGCTTAGTGGGTGGACTAGCGGGAGCTAACACAGATACGCAGTATTTT; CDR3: CASSLVGGLAGANTDTQYF
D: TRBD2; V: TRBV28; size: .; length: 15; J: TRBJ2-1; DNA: TGTGCCAGCAGCCCCATCGGGAGGGCGGACAATGAGCAGTTCTTC; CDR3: CASSPIGRADNEQFF
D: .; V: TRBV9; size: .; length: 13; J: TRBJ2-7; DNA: TGTGCCAGCAGCGTAGGGAGTTCCTACGAGCAGTACTTC; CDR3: CASSVGSSYEQYF
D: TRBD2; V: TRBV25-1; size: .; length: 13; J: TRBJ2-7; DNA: TGTGCCAGCAGCGATGGGACTAGTCTCGAGCAGTACTTC; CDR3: CASSDGTSLEQYF
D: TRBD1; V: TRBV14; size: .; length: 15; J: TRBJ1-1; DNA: TGTGCCAGCAGCAGACAGGGGGCCCTGAACACTGAAGCTTTCTTT; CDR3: CASSRQGALNTEAFF
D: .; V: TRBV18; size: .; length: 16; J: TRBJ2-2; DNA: TGTGCCAGCTCACCCGGACTCGTCGCGAACACCGGGGAGCTGTTTTTT; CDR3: CASSPGLVANTGELFF
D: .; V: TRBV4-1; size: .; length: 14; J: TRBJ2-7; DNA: TGCGCCAGCAGCCAAGATCCGGCGACCTACGAGCAGTACTTC; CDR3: CASSQDPATYEQYF
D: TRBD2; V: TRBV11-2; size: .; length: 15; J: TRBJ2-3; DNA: TGTGCCAGCAGCCTGACGGGGGGGATCACAGATACGCAGTATTTT; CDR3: CASSLTGGITDTQYF
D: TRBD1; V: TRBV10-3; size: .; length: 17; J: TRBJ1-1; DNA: TGTGCCATCAGCATCTACAGGGGGAGACACATGAACACTGAAGCTTTCTTT; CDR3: CAISIYRGRHMNTEAFF
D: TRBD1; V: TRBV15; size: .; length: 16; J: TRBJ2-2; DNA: TGTGCCACCAGCCGATACAGGGGGCAAGGGACCGGGGAGCTGTTTTTT; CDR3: CATSRYRGQGTGELFF
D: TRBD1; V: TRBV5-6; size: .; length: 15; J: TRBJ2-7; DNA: TGTGCCAGCAGCTTGGCAGGGGGCGAATCCTACGAGCAGTACTTC; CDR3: CASSLAGGESYEQYF
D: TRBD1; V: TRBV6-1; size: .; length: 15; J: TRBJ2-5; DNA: TGTGCCAGCAGCGCAACAGGGGGCAGGGGGGAGACCCAGTACTTC; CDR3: CASSATGGRGETQYF
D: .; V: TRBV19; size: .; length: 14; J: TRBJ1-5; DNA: TGTGCCAGTAGTACACCATCGGGCAATCAGCCCCAGCATTTT; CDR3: CASSTPSGNQPQHF
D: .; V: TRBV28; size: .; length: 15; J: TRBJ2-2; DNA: TGTGCCAGCAGCCGGGGACACCCGAAGGGCGGGGAGCTGTTTTTT; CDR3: CASSRGHPKGGELFF
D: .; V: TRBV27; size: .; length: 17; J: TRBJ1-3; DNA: TGTGCCAGCAGTTTATCGTCGGGGACATTCGCTGGAAACACCATATATTTT; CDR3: CASSLSSGTFAGNTIYF
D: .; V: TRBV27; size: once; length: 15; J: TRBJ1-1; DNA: TGTGCCAGCAGACGACAGAAGGGCCCGTACACTGAAGCTTTCTTT; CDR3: CASRRQKGPYTEAFF
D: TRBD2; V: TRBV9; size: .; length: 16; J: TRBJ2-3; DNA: TGTGCCAGCAGCGGGCCGGTAGCGGGGGGCACAGATACGCAGTATTTT; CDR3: CASSGPVAGGTDTQYF
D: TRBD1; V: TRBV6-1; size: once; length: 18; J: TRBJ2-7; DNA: TGTGCCAGCAGTGCTTACTGGACAGGGAATAACGTCCTCTACGAGCAGTACTTC; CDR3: CASSAYWTGNNVLYEQYF
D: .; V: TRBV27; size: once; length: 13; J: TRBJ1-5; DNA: TGTGCCAGCAGTTCCCGGGGTCATCAGCCCCAGCATTTT; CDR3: CASSSRGHQPQHF
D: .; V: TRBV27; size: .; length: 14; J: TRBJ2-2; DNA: TGTGCCAGCAGTTCCTCGCAGAACACCGGGGAGCTGTTTTTT; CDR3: CASSSSQNTGELFF
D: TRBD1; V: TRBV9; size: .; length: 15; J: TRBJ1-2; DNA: TGTGCCAGCAGCGTAGCCACAGGGGGCAACTATGGCTACACCTTC; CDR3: CASSVATGGNYGYTF
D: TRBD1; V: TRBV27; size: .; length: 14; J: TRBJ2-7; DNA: TGTGCCAGCAGTTTACAACAGGGGGCAGGAGAGCAGTACTTC; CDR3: CASSLQQGAGEQYF
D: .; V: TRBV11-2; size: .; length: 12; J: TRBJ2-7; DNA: TGTGCCAGCAGCTTAGCCACCTACGAGCAGTACTTC; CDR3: CASSLATYEQYF
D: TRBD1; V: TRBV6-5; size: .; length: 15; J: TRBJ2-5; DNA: TGTGCCAGCAGCTCCGAGCCAGGGGGTTTCGAGACCCAGTACTTC; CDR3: CASSSEPGGFETQYF
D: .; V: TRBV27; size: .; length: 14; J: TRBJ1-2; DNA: TGTGCCAGCAGTTATCGGGGCAGTAGCTATGGCTACACCTTC; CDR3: CASSYRGSSYGYTF